This TCR beta chain was obtained from a study of blood T cell repertoires in COVID-19. The method was immunoSEQ multiplex PCR; TCRdb's version includes in-frame clones alone and lacks a portion of them. The sample shows tens of thousands of clones, about 82% of them seen only once. The CDR3 contains 15 residues. CDR1 is KGHDR, CDR2 SFDVKD, per germline. Trimming took 4 bases from V and 5 from J; bases not matched to a gene: 6. The sequenced sample was peripheral blood. The gene calls are TRBV24-1 and TRBJ2-2, with 7 bases aligning to TRBD1. This clonotype was sampled from a woman aged 55 to 70 with acute or convalescent COVID-19. CDR3 in amino acids: CATSEGTVRTGELFF. The CDR3, as DNA: TGTGCCACCAGTGAAGGGACAGTACGAACCGGGGAGCTGTTTTTT.